This section outlines one T cell receptor (beta chain) sequence together with its context. Its target is not known. This CDR3 region has 17 residues. Germline CDR1 reads SGHRS; CDR2 reads YFSETQ. After removal of 4 bases from V and 1 base from J, the junction contained 12 bases not matched to a gene. This record comes from a study of CD8 T cells in Susac syndrome. In the study overall: There were Susac syndrome patients who were therapy-naive at blood draw, others on corticosteroids, and others on intravenous immunoglobulin alone. Broader study findings: Clonal expansion did not appear in Susac syndrome CD4+ T cell repertoires.

Sequencing of TCR beta, carried out with a high-throughput approach, was applied to CD8+ and CD4+ T cells from the blood. It was with random hexamers that about 0.45 to 1 ug RNA was reverse transcribed. Multiplex PCR with immunoSEQ amplified the TCR beta CDR3 across 54 Vbeta and 13 Jbeta. TCRdb ran MiXCR on the immunoSEQ multiplex PCR reads and lists one entry per CDR3 protein. The sample contains 150,000 or so distinct CDR3 sequences, 90% to 96% of which appear only once. The receptor was isolated from a human donor with Susac syndrome. V and J are TRBV5-1 and TRBJ1-2; 8 nucleotides align to TRBD1. Sequencing used CD4+ T cells from PBMCs. This CDR3 is CASSRGDRHTSNYGYTF. Written as DNA, the CDR3 is TGCGCCAGCAGCCGAGGGGACAGGCATACCAGTAACTATGGCTACACCTTC. Based on the CDR3 plus reference TRBV5-1 and TRBJ1-2, the full variable domain is KAGVTQTPRYLIKTRGQQVTLSCSPISGHRSVSWYQQTPGQGLQFLFEYFSETQRNKGNFPGRFSGRQFSNSRSEMNVSTLELGDSALYLCASSRGDRHTSNYGYTFGSGTRLTVV.